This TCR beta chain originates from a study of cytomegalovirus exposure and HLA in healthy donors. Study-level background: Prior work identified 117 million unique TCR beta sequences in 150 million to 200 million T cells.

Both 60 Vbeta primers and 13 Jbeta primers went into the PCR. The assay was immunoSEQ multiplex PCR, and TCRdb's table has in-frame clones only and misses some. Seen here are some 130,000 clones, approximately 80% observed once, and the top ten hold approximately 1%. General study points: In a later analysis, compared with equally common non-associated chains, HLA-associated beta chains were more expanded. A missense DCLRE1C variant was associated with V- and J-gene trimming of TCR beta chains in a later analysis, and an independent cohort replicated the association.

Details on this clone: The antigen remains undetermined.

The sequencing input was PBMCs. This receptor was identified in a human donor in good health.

The DNA for the CDR3 is TGTGCCAGCAGCTTAGAAGCGGGGGGCTACGAGCAGTACTTC. Its translation is CASSLEAGGYEQYF. The chain links TRBV7-8 to TRBJ2-7; the match to TRBD2 covers 9 bases. The V and J ends lost 1 base and 3 bases, in that order; junction bases with no gene match: 1. CDR1 and CDR2 (germline): SGHVS, FQNEAQ. The CDR3 is 14 amino acids.